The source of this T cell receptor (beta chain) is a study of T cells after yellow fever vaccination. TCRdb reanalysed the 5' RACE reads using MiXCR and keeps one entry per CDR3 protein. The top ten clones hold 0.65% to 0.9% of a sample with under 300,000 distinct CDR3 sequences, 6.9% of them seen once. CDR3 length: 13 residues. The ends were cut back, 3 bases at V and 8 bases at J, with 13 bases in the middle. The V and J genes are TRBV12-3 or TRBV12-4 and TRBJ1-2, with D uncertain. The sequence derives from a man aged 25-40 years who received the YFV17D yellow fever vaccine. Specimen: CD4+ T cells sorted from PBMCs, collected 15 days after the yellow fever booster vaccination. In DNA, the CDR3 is TGTGCCAGCAGTTTTTTCACGGGAGGCGGCTACACCTTC. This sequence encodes CASSFFTGGGYTF.